The 21 T cell receptor beta chains given below trace back to one sample, sequenced in a study of OX40 agonist ivuxolimab in advanced cancers. Repertoires were generated with immunoSEQ multiplex PCR, while TCRdb's copy carries only in-frame clones and drops some. This table holds tens of thousands of clones, 75% to 90% found once. The sequences come from CD4+ or CD8+ T cells sorted from blood, collected in a trial of the OX40 agonist ivuxolimab. The receptors derive from an adult with an advanced solid tumor such as melanoma, head and neck, liver or kidney cancer.

This clone has just a few counts. This chain connects TRBV19 to TRBJ2-2; tentative D call: TRBD2 (5 bases). Germline V lookup: CDR1 LNHDA, CDR2 SQIVND (reference sequence). The V end lost 3 bases, the J end lost 5 bases, and 10 bases lay between the germline ends. The CDR3 runs 14 residues. CDR3 DNA: TGTGCCAGTAGTATCCGGGATCGGACCGGGGAGCTGTTTTTT. Translation: CASSIRDRTGELFF.

The rearrangement links TRBV7-3 to TRBJ2-7, with 9 bases aligning to TRBD1. This CDR3 has 13 amino acids. Trimming removed 3 bases from V and 6 bases from J; junction bases left unmatched: 3. CDR1 and CDR2 from the germline V gene are SGHTA and FQGTGA. The CDR3 sequence: CASSFDRGGEQYF. CDR3 DNA sequence: TGTGCCAGCAGCTTCGACAGGGGGGGCGAGCAGTACTTC.

The chain uses TRBV21-1 and TRBJ2-7; the table's TRBD2 call for D was not verified on the DNA. TRBV21-1 is given as a pseudogene. CDR3 size: 15 residues. CDR3 sequence (DNA): TGTGCCAGCAGCAAACAGCGGGCGCCCACCTACGAGCAGTACTTC. Translating it yields CASSKQRAPTYEQYF.

This clone was seen a few times. This chain joins TRBV11-2 and TRBJ2-1; D call uncertain. With 2 bases removed from V and 5 bases from J, the gap between germline ends came to 7 bases. CDR1 and CDR2 (germline): SGHAT, FQNNGV. CDR3 length equals 13 residues. The CDR3 DNA reads TGTGCCAGCAGCTTATACATAGACAATGAGCAGTTCTTC. This translates into CASSLYIDNEQFF.

The rearrangement joins TRBV27 to TRBJ2-7; D is unresolved. V lost 0 bases, J lost 2 bases, and 5 bases lay in between. Germline loops: CDR1 MNHEY, CDR2 SMNVEV (reference sequence). The CDR3 runs 13 residues. CDR3: CASSLSGPYEQYF. Here the CDR3 DNA reads TGTGCCAGCAGTTTATCCGGCCCCTACGAGCAGTACTTC.

The V gene is TRBV27, the J gene TRBJ2-6, with 13 bases fitting TRBD2. Trimming took 5 bases from V and 3 from J; bases not matched to a gene: 7. Per the germline V gene, CDR1 is MNHEY and CDR2 is SMNVEV (reference sequence). This CDR3 spans 18 amino acids. CDR3 bases: TGTGCCAGCAGTATGACTAGCGGGGGGATTGGTGGGGCCAACGTCCTGACTTTC. It codes for CASSMTSGGIGGANVLTF.

The chain couples TRBV4-3 to TRBJ1-2; 8 nucleotides match TRBD1. Germline CDR1 reads LGHNA; CDR2 reads YSLEER. The CDR3 is 16 residues long. The V segment lost 2 bases and the J segment 6 bases; nucleotides outside the gene matches: 11. CDR3 coding DNA: TGCGCCAGCAGCCAATTCTATCAGGGGGCTGGAGATGGCTACACCTTC. Its translation is CASSQFYQGAGDGYTF.

This clone has more than one count but fewer than ten. This chain joins TRBV7-6 and TRBJ2-1; 9 bases are a match to TRBD2. Germline V CDR1 and CDR2: SGHVS, FNYEAQ. The V and J ends lost 5 bases and 4 bases, in that order; junction bases with no gene match: 6. The length of the CDR3 is 15 residues. The CDR3 reads CASSPTSGDYNEQFF. The CDR3 nucleotides are TGTGCCAGCAGCCCGACTAGCGGAGATTACAATGAGCAGTTCTTC.

The chain carries TRBV4-3 and TRBJ2-2; tentatively, D is TRBD1 (6 bases). Germline CDR1 LGHNA, CDR2 YSLEER. There are 16 residues in the CDR3. V gave up 1 base and J gave up 4 bases, with 13 bases separating them. The CDR3 nucleotides are TGCGCCAGCAGCCAAGGTACAGGGACACTCACCGGGGAGCTGTTTTTT. This gives the protein CASSQGTGTLTGELFF.

The sample holds a few counts of this clone. J is TRBJ2-7 and V is TRBV2; D is ambiguous. V was cut by 4 bases and J by 2 bases, with 12 bases left in between. This CDR3 spans 14 amino acids. Germline lookup yields CDR1 SNHLY and CDR2 FYNNEI. In nucleotides, the CDR3 is TGTGCCAGCAGTGGCGGATCAAGTCCCTACGAGCAGTACTTC. It is translated as CASSGGSSPYEQYF.

V is TRBV7-3 and J is TRBJ2-1; 7 positions agree with TRBD2. This CDR3 has 15 residues. The germline V gene has CDR1 SGHTA and CDR2 FQGTGA. The J segment lost 5 bases and the V segment lost 5 bases, leaving 9 bases of the junction unmatched. The DNA for the CDR3 is TGTGCCAGCAGCCCCTCGCGGGAGCGGGACAATGAGCAGTTCTTC. Translated, it gives CASSPSRERDNEQFF.

This clone was picked up a small number of times. CDR3 amino acids: CASSSGTGFYTQYF. The CDR3 DNA reads as TGTGCCAGCAGTAGTGGGACAGGTTTTTATACGCAGTATTTT. The chain couples TRBV7-2 to TRBJ2-3; 8 bases are shared with TRBD1. The CDR3 loop spans 14 amino acids. Germline V gives CDR1 SGHTA, CDR2 FQGNSA. The trim removed 6 bases at V and 7 bases at J, leaving 9 bases unmatched.

V gene TRBV29-1 combines with J gene TRBJ2-4, with TRBD1 identical over 8 bases. The trim removed 3 bases at V and 7 bases at J, leaving 8 bases unmatched. CDR1 is SQVTM, CDR2 ANQGSEA, per germline. There are 14 residues in the CDR3. CDR3 loop: CSVDDGQGANIQYF. The CDR3 nucleotides are TGCAGCGTTGACGATGGGCAGGGGGCCAACATTCAGTACTTC.

V gene TRBV5-4 combines with J gene TRBJ2-5; 7 bases fit TRBD2. This CDR3 is built from 15 residues. V trimming: 2 bases; J trimming: 5 bases; junction bases outside the gene matches: 9. Germline lookup yields CDR1 SGHNT and CDR2 YYREEE (reference sequence). The CDR3 protein is CASSFDAGVRETQYF. The CDR3 DNA reads as TGTGCCAGCAGCTTTGATGCGGGAGTAAGGGAGACCCAGTACTTC. The full variable domain, rest sourced from reference TRBV5-4 and TRBJ2-5, is ETGVTQSPTHLIKTRGQQVTLRCSSQSGHNTVSWYQQALGQGPQFIFQYYREEENGRGNFPPRFSGLQFPNYSSELNVNALELDDSALYLCASSFDAGVRETQYFGPGTRLLVL.

The chain is built from TRBV5-6 and TRBJ1-1, with D possibly TRBD1 on 5 matching bases. The CDR3 totals 13 residues. Trimming stripped 0 bases from V and 10 bases from J, with 13 bases between. Germline V lookup: CDR1 SGHDT, CDR2 YYEEEE. The CDR3: CASSLGQSRVAFF. CDR3 DNA sequence: TGTGCCAGCAGCTTGGGACAGTCGCGGGTAGCTTTCTTT.

The DNA of the CDR3 is TGTGCCAGCAGCTTCGGCGCGGCAGGCACCTACGAGCAGTACTTC. Amino acids: CASSFGAAGTYEQYF. J is TRBJ2-7 and V is TRBV7-2; D is uncertain. The CDR3 has 15 amino acids. CDR1 SGHTA and CDR2 FQGNSA come from the germline V gene. Between the trimmed V and J ends, which lost 3 bases and 2 bases, there was a span of 14 bases.

CDR3 bases: TGTGCCAGCAGTACGGGACTAGCGGGGGCCTACGAGCAGTACTTC. This gives the protein CASSTGLAGAYEQYF. This chain uses TRBV27 with TRBJ2-5; 14 bases match TRBD2. The J call may not be correct, given that the DNA end is closer to TRBJ2-7. This CDR3 contains 15 residues. Per the germline V gene, CDR1 is MNHEY and CDR2 is SMNVEV (reference sequence).

The V and J genes are TRBV5-1 and TRBJ2-7, with 9 bases that match TRBD2. Germline V gene lookup returns CDR1 SGHRS and CDR2 YFSETQ. Trimming cost V 4 bases and J 7 bases; bases outside gene matches: 6. This CDR3 is 13 amino acids long. CDR3: CASSPGLAQEQYF. In DNA form, the CDR3 reads TGCGCCAGCAGCCCGGGACTAGCACAAGAGCAGTACTTC.

V usage is TRBV15 and J usage is TRBJ2-7; TRBD2 matches at 7 bases. The CDR3 extends over 14 amino acids. Germline CDR1 LNHNV, CDR2 YYDKDF (reference sequence). The trim removed 5 bases at V and 6 bases at J, leaving 10 bases unmatched. CDR3 coding DNA: TGTGCCACCAGCCGGGGAGGGTGGGCTCCCGAGCAGTACTTC. Translation: CATSRGGWAPEQYF.

The V and J genes are TRBV5-4 and TRBJ2-3, with 9 bases matching TRBD1. This CDR3 has 15 amino acids. The germline gives CDR1 SGHNT, CDR2 YYREEE (reference sequence). V shed 3 bases, J shed 5 bases, and the junction held 7 bases outside the gene matches. The CDR3 reads CASSSEQGAEDTQYF. The CDR3 coding sequence is TGTGCCAGCAGCTCGGAACAGGGGGCTGAAGATACGCAGTATTTT.

This chain links TRBV29-1 with TRBJ2-5, with 10 bases that match TRBD2. CDR1 is SQVTM and CDR2 is ANQGSEA in the germline V gene. This CDR3 is 16 amino acids long. V was clipped by 2 bases and J by 5 bases; unmatched bases: 11. CDR3 in amino acids: CSVELGTSGEEETQYF. CDR3 sequence (DNA): TGCAGCGTTGAACTGGGCACTAGCGGGGAAGAGGAGACCCAGTACTTC.